Below are 13 T cell receptor beta chains sequenced from a single sample in a study of PD-1 blockade in classical Hodgkin lymphoma. The data were produced by immunoSEQ multiplex PCR, yet TCRdb's version contains in-frame clones alone and is incomplete. The repertoire has about 64,000 clones, 91% of them found once; the top ten carry 9% to 12%. Time point described: cycle 4 day 1 (C4D1), after around six weeks of nivolumab. With no exception, relapse followed autologous stem cell transplantation in all patients, and brentuximab vedotin exposure varied. The sample was peripheral blood mononuclear cells (PBMCs), taken before the fourth cycle of nivolumab. The receptors originated from a human donor with classical Hodgkin lymphoma.

The chain is built from TRBV10-1 and TRBJ2-5; TRBD1 agrees at 8 bases. The CDR3 runs 14 residues. Trimming took 3 bases from V and 5 from J; bases not matched to a gene: 5. Germline lookup yields CDR1 WNHNN and CDR2 SYGVQD (reference sequence). The CDR3 protein is CASSDGQGGETQYF. The DNA of the CDR3 is TGCGCCAGCAGTGATGGACAGGGTGGGGAGACCCAGTACTTC.

The gene calls are TRBV6-1 and TRBJ1-2; TRBD1 is a possible D gene (5 bases). The CDR3 is 13 residues long. The V and J ends lost 1 base and 4 bases respectively, with 7 bases between them. In germline, CDR1 is MNHNS, CDR2 SASEGT. CDR3 region: CASSEGGAYGYTF. DNA for the CDR3: TGTGCCAGCAGTGAAGGGGGCGCCTATGGCTACACCTTC.

This sequence joins TRBV19 and TRBJ1-5; D call uncertain. V shed 9 bases and J shed 8 bases, with 20 bases lying between them. In germline, CDR1 is LNHDA, CDR2 SQIVND (reference sequence). This CDR3 has 14 amino acids. CDR3 DNA: TGTGCCAGCGAACTTTCGGGCCCCGAGAAGCCCCAGCATTTT. Protein product: CASELSGPEKPQHF. Full variable domain (remainder filled in from reference TRBV19 and TRBJ1-5): DGGITQSPKYLFRKEGQNVTLSCEQNLNHDAMYWYRQDPGQGLRLIYYSQIVNDFQKGDIAEGYSVSREKKESFPLTVTSAQKNPTAFYLCASELSGPEKPQHFGDGTRLSIL.

The chain recombines TRBV13 with TRBJ2-7, with a possible D match to TRBD2 (6 bases). The CDR3 is 15 residues long. The germline V and J ends were trimmed by 2 bases and 0 bases, with 11 bases remaining between them. The germline V gene has CDR1 PRHDT and CDR2 FYEKMQ (reference sequence). DNA of the CDR3: TGTGCCAGCAGCTTAAAGCGGGCGGTCTCCTACGAGCAGTACTTC. Protein sequence: CASSLKRAVSYEQYF.

The chain employs TRBV27 and TRBJ2-3; TRBD2 might be the D (6 bases). Germline CDR1 MNHEY, CDR2 SMNVEV (reference sequence). V was clipped by 5 bases and J by 4 bases, with 13 bases between them. The CDR3 runs to 14 residues. This CDR3 reads CASSARGYADTQYF. CDR3 in DNA: TGTGCCAGCAGTGCGCGGGGTTATGCAGATACGCAGTATTTT.

The chain couples TRBV5-4 to TRBJ2-1; D might be TRBD1 or TRBD2, each matching 5 bases. V shed 4 bases and J shed 3 bases, with 11 bases lying between them. The CDR3 is 14 amino acids. CDR1 SGHNT and CDR2 YYREEE come from the germline V gene (reference sequence). CDR3 protein: CASSRDDHYNEQFF. DNA for the CDR3: TGTGCCAGCAGCCGGGACGACCACTACAATGAGCAGTTCTTC.

This rearrangement joins TRBV2 to TRBJ2-5; no reliable D call. Germline-derived CDR1 and CDR2 are SNHLY and FYNNEI. With 4 bases removed from V and 0 bases from J, the gap between germline ends came to 9 bases. The CDR3 runs to 14 residues. CDR3 residues: CASSVGRYQETQYF. For the CDR3, the DNA is TGTGCCAGCAGTGTAGGGCGGTACCAAGAGACCCAGTACTTC.

This chain connects TRBV11-3 to TRBJ1-1; D is possibly TRBD1 (6 bases). This CDR3 is built from 13 residues. CDR1 is SGHNT, CDR2 YENEEA, per germline. The V end was cut by 5 bases, the J end by 0 bases, with 7 bases between. The CDR3 DNA reads TGTGCCAGCAGCCAGGGGTTGAACACTGAAGCTTTCTTT. Translation gives CASSQGLNTEAFF.

The gene calls are TRBV27 and TRBJ1-5, with D possibly matching TRBD1 (5 bases). There are 15 residues in the CDR3. CDR1 MNHEY and CDR2 SMNVEV come from the germline V gene (reference sequence). V was cut by 6 bases and J by 0 bases, with 12 bases left in between. Written as DNA, the CDR3 is TGTGCCAGCAGCCCCGAGGGGAATAGCAATCAGCCCCAGCATTTT. Protein: CASSPEGNSNQPQHF.

This chain uses TRBV30 with TRBJ1-5; D unclear. Germline V gene sequence: CDR1 GTSNPN, CDR2 SVGIG (reference sequence). The ends were cut back, 0 bases at V and 7 bases at J, with 7 bases in the middle. This CDR3 is built from 12 residues. CDR3 sequence reads: CAWSVGAQPQHF. The CDR3 coding sequence is TGTGCCTGGAGTGTTGGAGCCCAGCCCCAGCATTTT.

This clone was found once. The chain employs TRBV2 and TRBJ1-1, with TRBD1 identical over 9 bases. The CDR3 has 16 residues. Germline assignment: CDR1 SNHLY and CDR2 FYNNEI. V lost 6 bases and J lost 6; bases outside the gene matches: 14. CDR3 protein: CASSSGTGRLTAEAFF. CDR3 DNA sequence: TGTGCCAGCAGCTCCGGGACAGGGAGATTAACTGCTGAAGCTTTCTTT.

The rearrangement links TRBV19 to TRBJ2-3, with 11 bases identical to TRBD2. This CDR3 has 14 amino acids. The junction had 9 bases not matched to a gene; V was cut back by 10 bases and J by 6 bases. Germline CDR1 is LNHDA and CDR2 is SQIVND (reference sequence). CDR3 region: CATLTSGVGDTQYF. CDR3 nucleotide sequence: TGTGCCACCCTGACTAGCGGGGTTGGGGATACGCAGTATTTT.

This sequence joins TRBV6-5 and TRBJ2-1; D gene unclear. This CDR3 spans 10 amino acids. CDR1 and CDR2 from the germline V gene are MNHEY and SVGAGI. V lost 2 bases to trimming and J lost 13 bases, with 6 bases between them. The CDR3: CASSYPIQFF. The CDR3, as DNA: TGTGCCAGCAGTTACCCTATTCAGTTCTTC.